This is a list of T cell receptor beta chains from one sample in a study of blood T cell repertoires in COVID-19. Data came from immunoSEQ multiplex PCR; TCRdb stores just in-frame clones and leaves some out. The table shows some 200,000 clones, with about nine tenths occurring only once. The sample was PBMCs or T cells enriched from blood (not recorded which). Source of these receptors: a young man in a cohort exposed to, infected with or recovered from COVID-19 (not recorded which). Each CDR3 is given with its conserved first and last residue. Each record gives: CDR3 length, D gene, clone size, J gene, V gene, CDR3 DNA, CDR3 protein. The D gene is left open where the match is weak. Clone size is given for some rows only: seen once, a few or many times, or a class if the clone is expanded.

length: 13
D: -
size: -
J: TRBJ2-1
V: TRBV9
DNA: TGTGCCAGCAGCGTAGGGCTAGCCGCCGAGCAGTTCTTC
CDR3: CASSVGLAAEQFF

length: 13
D: -
size: once
J: TRBJ1-2
V: TRBV5-1
DNA: TGCGCCAGCAGCCAAGACACGGACTATGGCTACACCTTC
CDR3: CASSQDTDYGYTF

length: 17
D: -
size: -
J: TRBJ2-1
V: TRBV7-2
DNA: TGTGCCAGCAGCAAAACCGGGACTCCGAGCTCCTACAATGAGCAGTTCTTC
CDR3: CASSKTGTPSSYNEQFF

length: 12
D: -
size: -
J: TRBJ2-7
V: TRBV5-1
DNA: TGCGCCAGCAGCTTGGACTTCAACGAGCAGTACTTC
CDR3: CASSLDFNEQYF

length: 14
D: -
size: -
J: TRBJ1-1
V: TRBV27
DNA: TGTGCCAGCAGTTTAGAGGGCGGGGTCACTGAAGCTTTCTTT
CDR3: CASSLEGGVTEAFF

length: 16
D: TRBD2
size: -
J: TRBJ2-4
V: TRBV19
DNA: TGTGCCAGTAGTGCCCTCTTGAGCGGGAGGTCAGGCATTCAGTACTTC
CDR3: CASSALLSGRSGIQYF

length: 15
D: -
size: -
J: TRBJ2-1
V: TRBV27
DNA: TGTGCCAGCAGGGTCCTAGGGGGTCGGGACAATGAGCAGTTCTTC
CDR3: CASRVLGGRDNEQFF

length: 15
D: TRBD1
size: -
J: TRBJ2-7
V: TRBV24-1
DNA: TGTGCCACCAGTGACCCCAGGGGACAGACCTACGAGCAGTACTTC
CDR3: CATSDPRGQTYEQYF

length: 12
D: -
size: -
J: TRBJ2-1
V: TRBV28
DNA: TGTGCCAGCAACCCCGGCTACAATGAGCAGTTCTTC
CDR3: CASNPGYNEQFF

length: 11
D: -
size: -
J: TRBJ1-2
V: TRBV27
DNA: TGTGCCACCGGCACGGGGTATGGCTACACCTTC
CDR3: CATGTGYGYTF

length: 15
D: -
size: -
J: TRBJ1-1
V: TRBV14
DNA: TGTGCCAGCAGCCAAGAATCGACAGGGAACACTGAAGCTTTCTTT
CDR3: CASSQESTGNTEAFF

length: 14
D: -
size: -
J: TRBJ1-6
V: TRBV7-3
DNA: TGTGCCAGCCGTCAAGGGACTTATAATTCACCCCTCCACTTT
CDR3: CASRQGTYNSPLHF

length: 14
D: -
size: -
J: TRBJ1-2
V: TRBV7-8
DNA: TGTGCCAGCAGCGCCCCCTTCGAGGGATGGGGCTACACCTTC
CDR3: CASSAPFEGWGYTF

length: 17
D: TRBD2
size: -
J: TRBJ2-3
V: TRBV7-3
DNA: TGTGCCAGCAGCACAATAGGACTAGCGGAAGCCACAGATACGCAGTATTTT
CDR3: CASSTIGLAEATDTQYF